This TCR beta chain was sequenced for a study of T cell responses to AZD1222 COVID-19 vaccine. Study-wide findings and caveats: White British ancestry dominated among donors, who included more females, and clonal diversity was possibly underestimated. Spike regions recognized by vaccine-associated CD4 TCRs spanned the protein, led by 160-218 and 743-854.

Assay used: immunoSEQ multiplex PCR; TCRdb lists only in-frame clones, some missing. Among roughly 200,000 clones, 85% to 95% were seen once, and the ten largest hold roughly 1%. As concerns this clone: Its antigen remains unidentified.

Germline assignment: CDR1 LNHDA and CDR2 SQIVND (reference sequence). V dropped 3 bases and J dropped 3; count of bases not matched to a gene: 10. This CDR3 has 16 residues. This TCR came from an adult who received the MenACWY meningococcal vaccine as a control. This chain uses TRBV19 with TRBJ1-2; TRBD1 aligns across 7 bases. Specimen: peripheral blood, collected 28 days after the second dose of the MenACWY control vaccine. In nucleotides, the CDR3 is TGTGCCAGTAGTATTAGCTCCGGCAGGGGGGACTATGGCTACACCTTC. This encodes CASSISSGRGDYGYTF.